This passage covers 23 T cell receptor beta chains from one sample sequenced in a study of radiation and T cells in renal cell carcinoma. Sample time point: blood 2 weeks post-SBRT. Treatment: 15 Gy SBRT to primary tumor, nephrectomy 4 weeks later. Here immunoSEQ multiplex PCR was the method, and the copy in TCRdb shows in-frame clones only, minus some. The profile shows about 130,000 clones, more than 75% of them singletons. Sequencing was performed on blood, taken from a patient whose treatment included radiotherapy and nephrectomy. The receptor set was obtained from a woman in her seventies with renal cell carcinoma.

Here the CDR3 reads CASSQDSPGQVNYGYTF. The CDR3 DNA follows: TGCGCCAGCAGCCAAGATTCTCCGGGACAGGTGAACTATGGCTACACCTTC. This sequence joins TRBV4-3 and TRBJ1-2; 8 bases match TRBD1. CDR3 length equals 17 residues. CDR1 and CDR2 (germline): LGHNA, YSLEER. J was trimmed by 2 bases and V by 0 bases; bases with no gene match: 8.

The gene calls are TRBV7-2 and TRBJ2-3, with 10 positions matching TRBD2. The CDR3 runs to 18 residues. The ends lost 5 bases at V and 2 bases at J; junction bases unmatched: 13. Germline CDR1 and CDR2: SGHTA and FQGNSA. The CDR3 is CASSPPRGLAAFTDTQYF. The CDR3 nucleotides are TGTGCCAGCAGCCCCCCCCGCGGACTAGCGGCTTTCACAGATACGCAGTATTTT.

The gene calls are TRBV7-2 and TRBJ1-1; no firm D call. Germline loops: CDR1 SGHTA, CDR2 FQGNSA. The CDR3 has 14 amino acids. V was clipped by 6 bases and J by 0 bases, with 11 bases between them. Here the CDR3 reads CASSLKSMNTEAFF. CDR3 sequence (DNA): TGTGCCAGCAGTTTGAAATCCATGAACACTGAAGCTTTCTTT.

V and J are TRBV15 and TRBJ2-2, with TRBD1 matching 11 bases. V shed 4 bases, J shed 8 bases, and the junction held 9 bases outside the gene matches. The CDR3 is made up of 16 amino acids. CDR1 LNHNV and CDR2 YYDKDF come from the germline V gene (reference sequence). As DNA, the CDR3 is TGTGCCACCAGCACCCGGACAGGGGGCGCGAAGGGGGAGCTGTTTTTT. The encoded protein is CATSTRTGGAKGELFF.

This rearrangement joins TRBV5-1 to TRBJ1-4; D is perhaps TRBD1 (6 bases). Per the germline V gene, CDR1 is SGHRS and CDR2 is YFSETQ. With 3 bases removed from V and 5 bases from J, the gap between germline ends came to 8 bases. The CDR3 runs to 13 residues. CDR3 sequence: CASSYTGNEKLFF. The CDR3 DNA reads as TGCGCCAGCAGCTACACAGGGAATGAAAAACTGTTTTTT.

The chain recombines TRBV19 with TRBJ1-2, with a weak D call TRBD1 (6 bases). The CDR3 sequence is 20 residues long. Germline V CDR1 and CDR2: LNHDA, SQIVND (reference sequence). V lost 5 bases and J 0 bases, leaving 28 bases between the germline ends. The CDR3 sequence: CASSFTLGGVGGWTNYGYTF. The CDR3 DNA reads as TGTGCCAGTAGTTTCACCCTCGGAGGGGTTGGGGGCTGGACTAACTATGGCTACACCTTC. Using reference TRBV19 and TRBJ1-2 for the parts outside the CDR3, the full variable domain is DGGITQSPKYLFRKEGQNVTLSCEQNLNHDAMYWYRQDPGQGLRLIYYSQIVNDFQKGDIAEGYSVSREKKESFPLTVTSAQKNPTAFYLCASSFTLGGVGGWTNYGYTFGSGTRLTVV.

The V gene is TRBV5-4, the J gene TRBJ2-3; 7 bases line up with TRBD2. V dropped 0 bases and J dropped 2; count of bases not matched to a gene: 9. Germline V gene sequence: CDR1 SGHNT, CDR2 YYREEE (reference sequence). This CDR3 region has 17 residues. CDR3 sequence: CASSLDPTSLFTDTQYF. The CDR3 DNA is TGTGCCAGCAGCTTGGACCCGACTAGCCTCTTCACAGATACGCAGTATTTT.

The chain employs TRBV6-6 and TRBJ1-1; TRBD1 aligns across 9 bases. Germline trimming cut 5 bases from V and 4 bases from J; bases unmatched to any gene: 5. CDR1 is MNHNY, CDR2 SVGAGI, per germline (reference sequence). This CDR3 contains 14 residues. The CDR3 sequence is CASSDRGTGTEAFF. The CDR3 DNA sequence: TGTGCCAGCAGTGACAGGGGGACCGGCACTGAAGCTTTCTTT.

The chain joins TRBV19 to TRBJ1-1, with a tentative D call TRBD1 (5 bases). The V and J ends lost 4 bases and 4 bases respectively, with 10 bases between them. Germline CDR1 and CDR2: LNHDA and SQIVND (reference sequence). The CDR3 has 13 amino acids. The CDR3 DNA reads TGTGCCAGTAGTACTCAGGGCGGCACTGAAGCTTTCTTT. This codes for CASSTQGGTEAFF. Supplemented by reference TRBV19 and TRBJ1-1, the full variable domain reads DGGITQSPKYLFRKEGQNVTLSCEQNLNHDAMYWYRQDPGQGLRLIYYSQIVNDFQKGDIAEGYSVSREKKESFPLTVTSAQKNPTAFYLCASSTQGGTEAFFGQGTRLTVV.

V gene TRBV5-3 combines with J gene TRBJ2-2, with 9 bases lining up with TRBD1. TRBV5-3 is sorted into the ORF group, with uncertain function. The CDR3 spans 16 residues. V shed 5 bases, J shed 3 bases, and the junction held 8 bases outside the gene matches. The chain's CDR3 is CARRDTGGTYTGELFF. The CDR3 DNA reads TGTGCCAGAAGGGATACAGGGGGCACGTACACCGGGGAGCTGTTTTTT.

The CDR3 nucleotides read TGTGCCAGCATCCGACAGGGGAATCAGCCCCAGCATTTT. Translation: CASIRQGNQPQHF. The V gene is TRBV28, the J gene TRBJ1-5, with 8 bases that match TRBD1. Trimming at V came to 7 bases and at J to 4 bases, leaving 3 bases not matched to a gene. The V gene's germline CDR1 is MDHEN and CDR2 SYDVKM. CDR3 size: 13 residues.

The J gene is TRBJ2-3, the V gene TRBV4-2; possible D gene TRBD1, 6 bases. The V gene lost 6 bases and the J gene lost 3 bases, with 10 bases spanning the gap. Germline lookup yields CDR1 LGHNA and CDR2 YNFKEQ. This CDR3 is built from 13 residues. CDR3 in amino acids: CASRLGGTDTQYF. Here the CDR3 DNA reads TGTGCCAGCAGGCTAGGGGGAACAGATACGCAGTATTTT.

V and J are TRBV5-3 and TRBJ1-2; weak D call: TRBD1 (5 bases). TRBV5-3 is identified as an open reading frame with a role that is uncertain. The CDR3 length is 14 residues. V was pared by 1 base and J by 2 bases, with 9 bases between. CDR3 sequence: CARSLMWGNYGYTF. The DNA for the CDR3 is TGTGCCAGAAGCTTGATGTGGGGCAACTATGGCTACACCTTC.

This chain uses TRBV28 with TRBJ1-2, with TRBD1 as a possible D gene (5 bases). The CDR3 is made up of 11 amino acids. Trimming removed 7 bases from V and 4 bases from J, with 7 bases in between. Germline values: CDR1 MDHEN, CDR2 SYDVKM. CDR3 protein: CASIQGYGYTF. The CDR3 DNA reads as TGTGCCAGCATCCAGGGCTATGGCTACACCTTC.

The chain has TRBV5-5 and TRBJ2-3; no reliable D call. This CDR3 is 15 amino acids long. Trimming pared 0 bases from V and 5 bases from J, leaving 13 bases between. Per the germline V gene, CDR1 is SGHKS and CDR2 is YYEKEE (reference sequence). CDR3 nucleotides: TGTGCCAGCAGCTTGGGAGATGGGATGTTAGATACGCAGTATTTT. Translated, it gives CASSLGDGMLDTQYF. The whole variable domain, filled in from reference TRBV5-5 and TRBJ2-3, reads DAGVTQSPTHLIKTRGQQVTLRCSPISGHKSVSWYQQVLGQGPQFIFQYYEKEERGRGNFPDRFSARQFPNYSSELNVNALLLGDSALYLCASSLGDGMLDTQYFGPGTRLTVL.

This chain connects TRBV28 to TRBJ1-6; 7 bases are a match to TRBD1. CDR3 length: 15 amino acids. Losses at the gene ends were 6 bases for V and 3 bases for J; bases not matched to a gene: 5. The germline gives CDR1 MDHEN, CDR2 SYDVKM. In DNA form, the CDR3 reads TGTGCCAGCAGCCCCGGGACAGTCTATAATTCACCCCTCCACTTT. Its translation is CASSPGTVYNSPLHF.

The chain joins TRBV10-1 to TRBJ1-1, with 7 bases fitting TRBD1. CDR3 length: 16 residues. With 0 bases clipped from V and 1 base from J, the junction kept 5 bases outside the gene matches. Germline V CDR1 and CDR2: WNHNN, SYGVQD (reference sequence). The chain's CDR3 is CASSESWQGGNTEAFF. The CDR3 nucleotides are TGCGCCAGCAGTGAGTCGTGGCAGGGGGGGAACACTGAAGCTTTCTTT.

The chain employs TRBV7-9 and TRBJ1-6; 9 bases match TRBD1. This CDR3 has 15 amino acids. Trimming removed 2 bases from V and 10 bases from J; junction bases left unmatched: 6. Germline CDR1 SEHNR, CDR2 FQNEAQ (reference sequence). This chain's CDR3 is CASSLPGTGTSPLHF. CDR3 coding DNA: TGTGCCAGCAGCTTACCAGGGACAGGGACCTCACCCCTCCACTTT.

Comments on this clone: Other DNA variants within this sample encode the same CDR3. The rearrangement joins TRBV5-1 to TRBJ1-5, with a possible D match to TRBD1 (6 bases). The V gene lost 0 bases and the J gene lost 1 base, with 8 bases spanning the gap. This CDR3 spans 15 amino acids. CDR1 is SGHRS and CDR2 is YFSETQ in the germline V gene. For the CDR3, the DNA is TGCGCCAGCAGCTTGGAGGGGGGGAGCAATCAGCCCCAGCATTTT. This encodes CASSLEGGSNQPQHF.

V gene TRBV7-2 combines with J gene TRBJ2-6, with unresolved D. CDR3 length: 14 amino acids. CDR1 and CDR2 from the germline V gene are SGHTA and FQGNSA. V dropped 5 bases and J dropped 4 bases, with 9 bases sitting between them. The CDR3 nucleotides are TGTGCCAGCAGCCGTTCAGCAGGGGCCAACGTCCTGACTTTC. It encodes CASSRSAGANVLTF.

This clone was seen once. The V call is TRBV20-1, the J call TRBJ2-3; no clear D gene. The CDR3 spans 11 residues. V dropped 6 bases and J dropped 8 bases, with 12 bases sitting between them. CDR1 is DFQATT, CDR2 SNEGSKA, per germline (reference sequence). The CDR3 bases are TGCAGTGCCAGGAGTGGAGTTACGCAGTATTTT. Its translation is CSARSGVTQYF.

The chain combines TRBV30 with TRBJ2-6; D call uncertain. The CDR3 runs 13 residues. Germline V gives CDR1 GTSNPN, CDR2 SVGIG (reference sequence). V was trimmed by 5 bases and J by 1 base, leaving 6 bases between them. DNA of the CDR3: TGTGCCTGGGGGAATTCTGGGGCCAACGTCCTGACTTTC. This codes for CAWGNSGANVLTF.

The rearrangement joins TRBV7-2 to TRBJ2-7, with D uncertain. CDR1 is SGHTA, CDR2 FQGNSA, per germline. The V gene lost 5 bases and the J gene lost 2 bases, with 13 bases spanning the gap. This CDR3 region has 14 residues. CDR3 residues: CASSPGTAPYEQYF. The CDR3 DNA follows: TGTGCCAGCAGCCCGGGTACAGCCCCCTACGAGCAGTACTTC. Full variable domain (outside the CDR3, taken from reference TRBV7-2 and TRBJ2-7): GAGVSQSPSNKVTEKGKDVELRCDPISGHTALYWYRQSLGQGLEFLIYFQGNSAPDKSGLPSDRFSAERTGGSVSTLTIQRTQQEDSAVYLCASSPGTAPYEQYFGPGTRLTVT.